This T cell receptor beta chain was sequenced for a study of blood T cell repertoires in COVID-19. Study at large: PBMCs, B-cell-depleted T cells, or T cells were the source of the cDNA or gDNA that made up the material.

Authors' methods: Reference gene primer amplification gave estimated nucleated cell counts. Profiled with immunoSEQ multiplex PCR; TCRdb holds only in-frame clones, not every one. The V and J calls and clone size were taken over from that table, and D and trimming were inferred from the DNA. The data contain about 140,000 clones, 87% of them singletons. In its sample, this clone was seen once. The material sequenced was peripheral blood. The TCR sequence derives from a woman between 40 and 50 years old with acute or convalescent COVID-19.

CDR3 residues: CASSHAGTGNYGYTF. The CDR3, as DNA: TGTGCCAGCAGCCACGCCGGGACAGGGAACTATGGCTACACCTTC. The chain uses TRBV3-1 (or the pseudogene TRBV3-2) and TRBJ1-2; TRBD1 aligns across 9 bases. Germline lookup yields CDR1 LGHDT and CDR2 YNNKEL (reference sequence). The J segment lost 2 bases and the V segment lost 3 bases, leaving 4 bases of the junction unmatched. This CDR3 has 15 amino acids.